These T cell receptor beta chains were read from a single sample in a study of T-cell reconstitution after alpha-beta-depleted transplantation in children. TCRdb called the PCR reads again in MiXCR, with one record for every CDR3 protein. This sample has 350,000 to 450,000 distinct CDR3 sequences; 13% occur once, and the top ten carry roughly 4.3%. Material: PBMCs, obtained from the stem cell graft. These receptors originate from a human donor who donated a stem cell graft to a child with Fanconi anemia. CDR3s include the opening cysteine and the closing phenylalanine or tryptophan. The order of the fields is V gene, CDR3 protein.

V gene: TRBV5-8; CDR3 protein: CASSSYRAGSYNEQFF
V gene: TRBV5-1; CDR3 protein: CASSYSWTGEGETQYF
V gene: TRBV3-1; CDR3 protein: CASSQGRMGSQYF
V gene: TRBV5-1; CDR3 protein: CASSPQGTPNTEAFF
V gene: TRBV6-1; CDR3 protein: CASSAGSATVTGELFF
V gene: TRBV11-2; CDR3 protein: CASSRTGTGANVLTF
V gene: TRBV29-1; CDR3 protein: CSAQAPNQPQHF
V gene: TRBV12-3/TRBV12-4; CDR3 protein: CASSLRGTGDSPLHF
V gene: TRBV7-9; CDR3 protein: CASSILNTEAFF
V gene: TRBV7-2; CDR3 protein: CASSLIGHEQFF
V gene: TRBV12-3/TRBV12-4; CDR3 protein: CASSPSGLPYEQYF
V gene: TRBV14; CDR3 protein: CASSRPGQGWGAFF
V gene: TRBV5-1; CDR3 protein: CASSLGQGISHTIYF
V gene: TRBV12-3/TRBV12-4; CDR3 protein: CASSPPGLVQYF
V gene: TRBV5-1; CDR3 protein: CASRSMGGPQHF
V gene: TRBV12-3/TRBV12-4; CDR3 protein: CASITSGGSTDTQYF
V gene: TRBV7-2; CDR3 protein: CASSENHVKLFF
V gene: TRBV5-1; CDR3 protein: CASSPTEWAEAFF
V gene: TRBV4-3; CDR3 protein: CASSQDRGYTNEKLFF
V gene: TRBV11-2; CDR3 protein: CASSLGWGSNQPQHF
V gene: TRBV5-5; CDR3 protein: CASSPKGIETQYF
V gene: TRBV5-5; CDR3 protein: CASSLTGRPYNEQFF
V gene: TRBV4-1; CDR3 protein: CASSPGRGYTSYEQYF
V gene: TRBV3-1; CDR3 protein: CATTRALPDSGNTIYF
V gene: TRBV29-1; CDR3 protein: CSVAEDRAPYEQYF
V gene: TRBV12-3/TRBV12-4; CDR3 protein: CASSWGRGGNQPQHF
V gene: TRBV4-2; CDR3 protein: CASSQNPAAGGPQTQYF
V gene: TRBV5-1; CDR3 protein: CASSWTGLSDTQYF
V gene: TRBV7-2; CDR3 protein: CASSLSRGYNEQFF
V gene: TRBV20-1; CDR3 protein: CSAPPGQMPYNEQFF
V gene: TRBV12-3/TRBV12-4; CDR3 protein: CASSPHRTGEVYEQYF
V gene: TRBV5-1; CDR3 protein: CASSPPSGRGTEAFF
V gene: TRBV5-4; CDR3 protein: CASSPQGMHEQFF
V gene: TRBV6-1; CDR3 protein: CASSEPGQGLGTEAFF
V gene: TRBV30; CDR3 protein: CAWSVGGASSYEQYF
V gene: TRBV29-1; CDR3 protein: CSVGGGLAGSGGGTDTQYF
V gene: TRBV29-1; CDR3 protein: CSVEVSSGNEQFF